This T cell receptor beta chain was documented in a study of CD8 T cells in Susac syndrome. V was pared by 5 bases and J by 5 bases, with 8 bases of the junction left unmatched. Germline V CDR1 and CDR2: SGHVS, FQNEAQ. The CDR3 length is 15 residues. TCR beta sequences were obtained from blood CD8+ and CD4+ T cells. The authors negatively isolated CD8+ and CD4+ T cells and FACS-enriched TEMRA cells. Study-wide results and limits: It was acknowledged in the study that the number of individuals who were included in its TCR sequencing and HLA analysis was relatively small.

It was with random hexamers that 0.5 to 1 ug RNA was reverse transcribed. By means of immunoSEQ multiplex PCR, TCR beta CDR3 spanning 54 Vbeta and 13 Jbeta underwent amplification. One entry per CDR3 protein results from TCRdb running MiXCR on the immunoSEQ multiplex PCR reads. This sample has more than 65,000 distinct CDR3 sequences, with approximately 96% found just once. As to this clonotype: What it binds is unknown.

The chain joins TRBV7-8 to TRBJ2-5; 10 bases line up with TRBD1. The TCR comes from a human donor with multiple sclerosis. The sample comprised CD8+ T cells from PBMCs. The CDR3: CASSIRTGGVETQYF. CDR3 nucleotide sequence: TGTGCCAGCAGCATTAGGACAGGGGGTGTGGAGACCCAGTACTTC.